A single sample gave rise to the 17 T cell receptor beta chains below, sequenced in a study of cytotoxic CD8 clonotypes in ibrutinib-treated CLL. Measured with immunoSEQ multiplex PCR; TCRdb has only the in-frame clones, and not every one. The table shows about 160,000 clones, with 84% occurring only once. This material consisted of PBMCs, taken after 24 months of ibrutinib treatment. The receptors were gathered from a human donor with chronic lymphocytic leukemia.

This clone has just one count. The chain recombines TRBV9 with TRBJ1-4; 8 positions agree with TRBD1. This CDR3 contains 15 residues. V was clipped by 1 base and J by 4 bases; unmatched bases: 3. Germline V gene sequence: CDR1 SGDLS, CDR2 YYNGEE. CDR3 protein: CASSVYGTGNEKLFF. The DNA of the CDR3 is TGTGCCAGCAGCGTATACGGGACAGGTAATGAAAAACTGTTTTTT.

Here the CDR3 DNA reads TGTGCCAGCAGTAGGGAGGCCGGGCGGGCTGAAGCTTTCTTT. It translates to CASSREAGRAEAFF. The gene calls are TRBV6-4 and TRBJ1-1; D unclear. This CDR3 is built from 14 residues. Germline CDR1 MRHNA, CDR2 SNTAGT. Trimming cost V 5 bases and J 6 bases, with 16 bases left between them.

This chain links TRBV28 with TRBJ2-7, with 9 bases fitting TRBD2. The CDR3 is 16 residues long. Germline assignment: CDR1 MDHEN and CDR2 SYDVKM. Losses at the gene ends were 0 bases for V and 0 bases for J; bases not matched to a gene: 3. CDR3 region: CASSLWGSGSSYEQYF. Here the CDR3 DNA reads TGTGCCAGCAGTTTATGGGGTAGCGGGAGCTCCTACGAGCAGTACTTC.

The chain couples TRBV19 to TRBJ2-1; 8 nucleotides match TRBD2. There are 14 residues in the CDR3. The V gene end was trimmed by 3 bases and the J gene end by 7 bases; junction bases not matched to a gene: 5. Germline CDR1 is LNHDA and CDR2 is SQIVND (reference sequence). The DNA for the CDR3 is TGTGCCAGTAGTATCGGGGGGGGTAGGAATGAGCAGTTCTTC. Translated: CASSIGGGRNEQFF.

V usage is TRBV18 and J usage is TRBJ2-1; possible D gene TRBD1, 6 bases. The CDR3 totals 15 residues. Germline V gene data show CDR1 as KGHSH and CDR2 as LQKENI. Trimming removed 3 bases from V and 2 bases from J, with 11 bases in between. The CDR3: CASSPDGQPYNEQFF. As DNA, the CDR3 is TGTGCCAGCTCACCCGATGGACAGCCCTACAATGAGCAGTTCTTC. Full variable domain (missing parts from reference TRBV18 and TRBJ2-1): NAGVMQNPRHLVRRRGQEARLRCSPMKGHSHVYWYRQLPEEGLKFMVYLQKENIIDESGMPKERFSAEFPKEGPSILRIQQVVRGDSAAYFCASSPDGQPYNEQFFGPGTRLTVL.

This chain joins TRBV19 and TRBJ1-2, with 12 bases lining up with TRBD1. J lost 9 bases, V lost 5 bases, and 10 bases had no gene match. Germline V lookup: CDR1 LNHDA, CDR2 SQIVND (reference sequence). This CDR3 is 15 amino acids long. The CDR3 coding sequence is TGTGCCAGTAGTGACCCCGGGACAGGGGGCTTTCGCTACACCTTC. It yields the protein CASSDPGTGGFRYTF.

In DNA form, the CDR3 reads TGCGCCAGCAGCTTGGCCAATGGCGAGCAGTACTTC. It specifies CASSLANGEQYF. The rearrangement uses TRBV5-1 and TRBJ2-7; D unclear. Germline values: CDR1 SGHRS, CDR2 YFSETQ. This CDR3 region has 12 residues. V lost 0 bases, J lost 6 bases, and 7 bases lay in between.

The V call is TRBV5-1, the J call TRBJ1-1; D not certain. The CDR3 consists of 14 residues. With 2 bases removed from V and 1 base from J, the gap between germline ends came to 9 bases. CDR1 is SGHRS, CDR2 YFSETQ, per germline. CDR3 DNA sequence: TGCGCCAGCAGCTTACGGACGGCGAACACTGAAGCTTTCTTT. Its protein is CASSLRTANTEAFF.

The rearrangement joins TRBV29-1 to TRBJ2-7, with 7 bases matching TRBD1. This CDR3 region has 14 residues. Germline V CDR1 and CDR2: SQVTM, ANQGSEA. Losses at the gene ends were 5 bases for V and 0 bases for J; bases not matched to a gene: 7. The DNA of the CDR3 is TGCAGCGTTCTGACAGGGCGCAGCTCCTACGAGCAGTACTTC. It yields the protein CSVLTGRSSYEQYF.

The sample holds one count of this clone. The chain uses TRBV28 and TRBJ1-1, with D tentatively TRBD1 (6 bases). V was pared by 2 bases and J by 3 bases, with 16 bases between. Germline lookup yields CDR1 MDHEN and CDR2 SYDVKM. CDR3 length: 16 amino acids. As DNA, the CDR3 is TGTGCCAGCAGTTTAAGGGGGTACTGGGGGGACACTGAAGCTTTCTTT. It translates to CASSLRGYWGDTEAFF.

CDR3 sequence: CASSLASGYDTGELFF. CDR3 in DNA: TGTGCCAGCAGCTTAGCGTCTGGCTATGACACCGGGGAGCTGTTTTTT. The chain links TRBV7-2 to TRBJ2-2; D gene ambiguous. Germline V CDR1 and CDR2: SGHTA, FQGNSA. The CDR3 is made up of 16 amino acids. Trimming cost V 0 bases and J 3 bases, with 11 bases left between them.

This clone has only one observation. The rearrangement joins TRBV4-1 to TRBJ2-5; unclear D gene. CDR1 is MGHRA and CDR2 is YSYEKL in the germline V gene. The CDR3 has 15 amino acids. Trimming took 4 bases from V and 3 from J, leaving 15 bases between them. The CDR3 DNA follows: TGCGCCAGCAGCCCTGGTACCCGCCCGGAAGAGACCCAGTACTTC. As protein: CASSPGTRPEETQYF.

V and J are TRBV5-1 and TRBJ2-3; the match to TRBD2 covers 10 bases. This CDR3 region has 15 residues. Losses at the gene ends were 3 bases for V and 6 bases for J; bases not matched to a gene: 7. The germline V gene encodes CDR1 SGHRS and CDR2 YFSETQ. The CDR3 DNA follows: TGCGCCAGCAGCTATCCTAGCGGGGGTTACGATACGCAGTATTTT. This codes for CASSYPSGGYDTQYF.

The genes are TRBV7-3 and TRBJ2-7; 7 bases are shared with TRBD1. The V segment lost 5 bases and the J segment 6 bases; nucleotides outside the gene matches: 16. This CDR3 spans 16 amino acids. Germline V gene lookup returns CDR1 SGHTA and CDR2 FQGTGA. DNA of the CDR3: TGTGCCAGCAGCCTTAGTCCCCCGCATCCAGGGGGCGAGCAGTACTTC. This encodes CASSLSPPHPGGEQYF.

This clone was detected ten times or more. The chain carries TRBV11-2 and TRBJ1-5; no definite D call. The CDR3 runs to 13 residues. Germline values: CDR1 SGHAT, CDR2 FQNNGV. Trimming removed 1 base from V and 4 bases from J, with 5 bases in between. For the CDR3, the DNA is TGTGCCAGCAGCTTAGGGGTTAATCAGCCCCAGCATTTT. It is translated as CASSLGVNQPQHF. Filled out from reference TRBV11-2 and TRBJ1-5, the complete variable domain reads EAGVAQSPRYKIIEKRQSVAFWCNPISGHATLYWYQQILGQGPKLLIQFQNNGVVDDSQLPKDRFSAERLKGVDSTLKIQPAKLEDSAVYLCASSLGVNQPQHFGDGTRLSIL.

The rearrangement joins TRBV7-9 to TRBJ1-6; D gene uncertain. This CDR3 has 15 residues. Trimming shortened V by 6 bases and J by 5 bases, and 14 bases separated the two germline ends. CDR1 and CDR2 (germline): SEHNR, FQNEAQ (reference sequence). The CDR3 spells CASRAGDFNNSPLHF. CDR3 DNA sequence: TGTGCCAGCAGAGCCGGGGATTTCAATAATTCACCCCTCCACTTT.

The V gene is TRBV30, the J gene TRBJ2-1; 11 nucleotides line up with TRBD2. The CDR3 has 14 amino acids. V lost 5 bases to trimming and J lost 5 bases; unmatched junction nucleotides: 5. Germline lookup yields CDR1 GTSNPN and CDR2 SVGIG (reference sequence). This CDR3 is CAWQLAGGHNEQFF. In DNA, the CDR3 is TGTGCCTGGCAATTAGCGGGAGGGCACAATGAGCAGTTCTTC.